The rows below give T cell receptor beta chains drawn from one sample of a study of cytomegalovirus exposure and HLA in healthy donors. Assay: immunoSEQ multiplex PCR; the TCRdb copy retains only in-frame clones and omits some. Among about 160,000 clones, just under 90% were seen once, and the ten largest hold 4% to 4.5%. The sample was PBMCs. These receptors originate from a man aged 18 to 29 in good health and CMV-seropositive. The CDR3 runs from the conserved cysteine through the conserved F or W. The D gene is left open where the match is weak. Clone size is not always given. Where it is, it says once, few, many or a class for expanded clones.

V gene	D gene	J gene	clone size	CDR3 length	CDR3 DNA	CDR3 protein
TRBV5-4	.	TRBJ1-1	.	14	TGTGCCAGCAGCAATCAGGGAATGAACACTGAAGCTTTCTTT	CASSNQGMNTEAFF
TRBV7-9	TRBD1	TRBJ1-1	.	17	TGTGCCAGCAGCTTTAGCCGGACAGGGGCGGAGAACACTGAAGCTTTCTTT	CASSFSRTGAENTEAFF
TRBV7-2	.	TRBJ2-7	.	15	TGTGCCAGCAGCTTAGGACTCTTGAGCTCCTACGAGCAGTACTTC	CASSLGLLSSYEQYF
TRBV30	.	TRBJ1-1	few	13	TGTGCCTGGAACTACAGAGGGTGGACTGAAGCTTTCTTT	CAWNYRGWTEAFF
TRBV4-1	TRBD2	TRBJ2-1	.	19	TGCGCCAGCAGCCGGGGGACTAGCGGGAGGGCCTTATACGACAATGAGCAGTTCTTC	CASSRGTSGRALYDNEQFF
TRBV7-3	TRBD2	TRBJ2-3	.	16	TGTGCCAGCAGCTTAGTTGCTAGCGGGAGAGAAGATACGCAGTATTTT	CASSLVASGREDTQYF
TRBV28	.	TRBJ2-7	once	15	TGTGCCAGCAGCCCGGGGGTTCGAGGGGCCTACGAGCAGTACTTC	CASSPGVRGAYEQYF
TRBV2	.	TRBJ2-7	.	12	TGTGCCAGCAGAGGACAGCTCTACGAGCAGTACTTC	CASRGQLYEQYF
TRBV28	TRBD1	TRBJ2-3	.	17	TGTGCCAGCAGTCTCCCCTCCGGGACAGGGGGCGCAGATACGCAGTATTTT	CASSLPSGTGGADTQYF
TRBV5-1	.	TRBJ2-6	.	17	TGCGCCAGCAGCTTGGCCGTTGACTTATTATCAGCCAACGTCCTGACTTTC	CASSLAVDLLSANVLTF
TRBV2	TRBD1	TRBJ2-5	.	14	TGTGCCAGCAGTCCCGACAGGGGGCGCGAGACCCAGTACTTC	CASSPDRGRETQYF
TRBV29-1	TRBD2	TRBJ2-1	.	15	TGCAGCGTTGAGTTGCCTAGCGGGATTTCTAGTGAGCAGTTCTTC	CSVELPSGISSEQFF
TRBV7-9	.	TRBJ2-3	few	15	TGTGCCAGCAGCTTAGCCGGGAGCGGAGGAGATACGCAGTATTTT	CASSLAGSGGDTQYF
TRBV28	TRBD1	TRBJ1-5	.	14	TGTGCCAGCAGTTCACGTGGGACAGTCCAGCCCCAGCATTTT	CASSSRGTVQPQHF
TRBV6-6	.	TRBJ1-1	.	12	TGTGCCAGCAAGGACGGGGGGACTGAAGCTTTCTTT	CASKDGGTEAFF
TRBV15	TRBD1	TRBJ2-5	.	16	TGTGCCACCAGCAGAGGGGACAGGGGAGGTCAAGAGACCCAGTACTTC	CATSRGDRGGQETQYF
TRBV5-1	TRBD2	TRBJ2-7	.	15	TGCGCCAGCAGCTTGTCATGGACTAGCGGCTACGAGCAGTACTTC	CASSLSWTSGYEQYF
TRBV15	TRBD1	TRBJ2-7	.	14	TGTGCCACCAGCAGAGACCGGACAGGTTACGAGCAGTACTTC	CATSRDRTGYEQYF
TRBV19	.	TRBJ1-2	few	14	TGTGCCAGTAGTACCGCTCTTCACAGGGATGGCTACACCTTC	CASSTALHRDGYTF
TRBV6-5	.	TRBJ2-2	.	11	TGTGCCAGCAGCAATAGCTGGGAGCTGTTTTTT	CASSNSWELFF
TRBV7-6	TRBD1	TRBJ2-7	few	16	TGTGCCAGCAGCTTAGCGCTCGGGGACAGGGGTGACGAGCAGTACTTC	CASSLALGDRGDEQYF
TRBV30	TRBD2	TRBJ2-1	.	15	TGTGCCTCCATAACTAGCGGCTACTCCTACAATGAGCAGTTCTTC	CASITSGYSYNEQFF
TRBV5-6	.	TRBJ2-3	.	14	TGTGCCAGCAGCCGTCACAGGGAAACAGATACGCAGTATTTT	CASSRHRETDTQYF
TRBV30	TRBD1	TRBJ1-1	few	15	TGTGCCTGGACAGGTGGGACAGGTATGAACACTGAAGCTTTCTTT	CAWTGGTGMNTEAFF
TRBV27	TRBD2	TRBJ2-7	.	15	TGTGCCAGCAGTCCGGGACTAGCGGGAACCTACGAGCAGTACTTC	CASSPGLAGTYEQYF
TRBV5-1	TRBD1	TRBJ1-4	few	15	TGCGCCAGCAGCTTGGAGGGACAGGGTAGTGAAAAACTGTTTTTT	CASSLEGQGSEKLFF
TRBV7-6	TRBD2	TRBJ2-1	.	16	TGTGCCAGCAGCTCGTCGATGGGCGGGAGGGCCTATGAGCAGTTCTTC	CASSSSMGGRAYEQFF
TRBV25-1	TRBD1	TRBJ2-5	.	15	TGTGCCAGCAGTGAAATGGGACAGCCCCAAGAGACCCAGTACTTC	CASSEMGQPQETQYF
TRBV6-5	.	TRBJ2-3	.	11	TGTGCCAGCAGTACAGTGGATACGCAGTATTTT	CASSTVDTQYF
TRBV18	TRBD2	TRBJ2-3	.	14	TGTGCCAGCTCACGACTAGCTAGCACAGATACGCAGTATTTT	CASSRLASTDTQYF
TRBV5-4	.	TRBJ1-2	.	15	TGTGCCAGCGCCATTATGGGACAAGTAAACTATGGCTACACCTTC	CASAIMGQVNYGYTF
TRBV7-8	.	TRBJ1-1	.	13	TGTGCCAGCAGCCGAGAGACTGCCGGGGAAGCTTTCTTT	CASSRETAGEAFF
TRBV5-4	.	TRBJ2-1	.	13	TGTGCCAGCAGCCCTGGAGGTTTCGGTGAGCAGTTCTTC	CASSPGGFGEQFF
TRBV5-1	.	TRBJ2-7	.	14	TGCGCCAGCAGCTTGGACAGGGATAAGCACGAGCAGTACTTC	CASSLDRDKHEQYF
TRBV6-5	TRBD1	TRBJ1-1	.	14	TGTGCCAGCAGTCCGACAGGGGTCAACACTGAAGCTTTCTTT	CASSPTGVNTEAFF
TRBV5-1	.	TRBJ2-7	.	14	TGCGCCAGCAGCGTGACAAGCCTCTCCTACGAGCAGTACTTC	CASSVTSLSYEQYF
TRBV15	TRBD2	TRBJ2-2	once	15	TGTGCCACCAGCAGAGGGCTAGCGGCCACCGGGGAGCTGTTTTTT	CATSRGLAATGELFF
TRBV6-4	TRBD1	TRBJ2-1	.	14	TGTGCCAGCAGAGGACAGGGAACCCACAATGAGCAGTTCTTC	CASRGQGTHNEQFF
TRBV28	.	TRBJ2-2	.	15	TGTGCCAGCAGTTTAATCCGGACAGACACCGGGGAGCTGTTTTTT	CASSLIRTDTGELFF
TRBV13	TRBD1	TRBJ2-7	.	14	TGTGCCAGCAGCCTCCGGGACAGCTACCACGAGCAGTACTTC	CASSLRDSYHEQYF
TRBV11-2	.	TRBJ1-3	.	16	TGTGCCAGCAGCCCCGGGGTAGTATTTTCTGGAAACACCATATATTTT	CASSPGVVFSGNTIYF
TRBV28	TRBD2	TRBJ2-7	.	15	TGTGCCAGCAGTACCGGGACTAGCGGCCCCTATGTGCAGTACTTC	CASSTGTSGPYVQYF
TRBV18	.	TRBJ1-5	few	14	TGTGCCAGCTCTCGACAGGAGTACAATCAGCCCCAGCATTTT	CASSRQEYNQPQHF
TRBV27	TRBD1	TRBJ1-1	.	16	TGTGCCAGCAGCTCTAGGAGTGCGACAGGGCGGAGGGAAGCTTTCTTT	CASSSRSATGRREAFF